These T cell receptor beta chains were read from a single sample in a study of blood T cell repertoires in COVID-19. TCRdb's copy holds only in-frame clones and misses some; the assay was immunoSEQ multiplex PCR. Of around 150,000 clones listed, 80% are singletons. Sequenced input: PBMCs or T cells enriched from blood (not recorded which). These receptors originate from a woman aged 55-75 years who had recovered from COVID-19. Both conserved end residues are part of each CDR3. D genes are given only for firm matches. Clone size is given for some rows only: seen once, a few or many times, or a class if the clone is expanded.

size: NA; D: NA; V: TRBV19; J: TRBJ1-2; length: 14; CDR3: CASSSTVGVLGYTF; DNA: TGTGCCAGTAGTTCTACCGTTGGTGTATTAGGCTACACCTTC
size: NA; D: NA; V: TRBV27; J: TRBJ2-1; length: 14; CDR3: CASRLEGSYNEQFF; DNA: TGTGCCAGCAGGTTGGAGGGGTCCTACAATGAGCAGTTCTTC
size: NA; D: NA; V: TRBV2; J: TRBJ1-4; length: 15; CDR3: CASSDHLQGNEKLFF; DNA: TGTGCCAGCAGTGATCACCTACAGGGAAATGAAAAACTGTTTTTT
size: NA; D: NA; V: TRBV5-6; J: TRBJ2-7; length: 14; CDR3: CASSRTGNTYEQYF; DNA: TGTGCCAGCAGCCGAACAGGGAATACCTACGAGCAGTACTTC
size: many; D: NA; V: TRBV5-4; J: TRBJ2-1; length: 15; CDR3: CASSLDSGVYNEQFF; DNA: TGTGCCAGCAGCTTGGATTCCGGGGTTTACAATGAGCAGTTCTTC
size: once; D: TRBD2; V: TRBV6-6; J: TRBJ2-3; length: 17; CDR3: CASSPTASGGVRDTQYF; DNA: TGTGCCAGCAGTCCTACCGCTAGCGGGGGGGTACGAGATACGCAGTATTTT
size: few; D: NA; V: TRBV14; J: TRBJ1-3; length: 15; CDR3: CASSQRSGSGNTIYF; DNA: TGTGCCAGCAGCCAAAGGTCAGGCTCTGGAAACACCATATATTTT
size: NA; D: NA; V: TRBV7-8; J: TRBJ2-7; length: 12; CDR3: CASPWPAYEQYF; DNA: TGTGCCAGCCCTTGGCCAGCCTACGAGCAGTACTTC
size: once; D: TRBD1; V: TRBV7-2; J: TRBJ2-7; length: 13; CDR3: CASSIDRVYEQYF; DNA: TGTGCCAGCAGCATAGACAGGGTCTACGAGCAGTACTTC
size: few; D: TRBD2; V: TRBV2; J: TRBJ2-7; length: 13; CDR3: CASSVETSGGEDF; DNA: TGTGCCAGCAGTGTCGAGACTAGCGGGGGAGAGGACTTC
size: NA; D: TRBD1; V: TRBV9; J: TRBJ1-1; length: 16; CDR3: CASSVAGTGLFTEAFF; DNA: TGTGCCAGCAGCGTAGCCGGGACAGGGTTGTTCACTGAAGCTTTCTTT
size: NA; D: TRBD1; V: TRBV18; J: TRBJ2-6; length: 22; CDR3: CASSPIVRTGAQGDSGANVLTF; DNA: TGTGCCAGCTCACCAATCGTCCGGACAGGGGCTCAAGGAGACTCTGGGGCCAACGTCCTGACTTTC
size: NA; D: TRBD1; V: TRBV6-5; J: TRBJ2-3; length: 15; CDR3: CASSRQGVRTDTQYF; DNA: TGTGCCAGCAGTAGACAGGGGGTGAGAACAGATACGCAGTATTTT
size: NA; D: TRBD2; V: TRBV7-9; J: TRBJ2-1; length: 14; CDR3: CASSRGVNYNEQFF; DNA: TGTGCCAGCAGTCGGGGGGTGAACTACAATGAGCAGTTCTTC
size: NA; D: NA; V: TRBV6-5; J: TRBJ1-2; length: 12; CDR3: CASGGAYYGYTF; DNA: TGTGCCAGCGGCGGCGCCTACTATGGCTACACCTTC
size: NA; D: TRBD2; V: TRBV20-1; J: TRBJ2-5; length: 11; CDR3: CSAGGKETQYF; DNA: TGCAGTGCGGGGGGGAAAGAGACCCAGTACTTC
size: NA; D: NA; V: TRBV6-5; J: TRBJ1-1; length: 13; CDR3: CASRRQLNTEAFF; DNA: TGTGCCAGCAGGCGACAGTTGAACACTGAAGCTTTCTTT
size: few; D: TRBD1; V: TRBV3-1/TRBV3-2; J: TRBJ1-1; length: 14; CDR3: CASSLTGASTEAFF; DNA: TGTGCCAGCAGCTTGACAGGGGCGAGCACTGAAGCTTTCTTT
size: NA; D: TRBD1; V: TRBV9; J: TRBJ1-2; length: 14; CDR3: CASSEGQASYGYTF; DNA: TGTGCCAGCAGCGAAGGACAGGCGTCCTATGGCTACACCTTC
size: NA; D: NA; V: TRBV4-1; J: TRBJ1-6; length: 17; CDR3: CASSQDGGGNYNSPLHF; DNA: TGCGCCAGCAGCCAAGATGGGGGGGGCAACTATAATTCACCCCTCCACTTT
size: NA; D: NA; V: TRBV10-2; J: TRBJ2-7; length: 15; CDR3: CASSERSGASYEQYF; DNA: TGCGCCAGCAGTGAGAGGTCAGGGGCGTCCTACGAGCAGTACTTC
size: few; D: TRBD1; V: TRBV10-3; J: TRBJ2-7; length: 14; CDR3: CAISGWQGANEQYF; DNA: TGTGCCATCAGTGGTTGGCAGGGGGCCAACGAGCAGTACTTC
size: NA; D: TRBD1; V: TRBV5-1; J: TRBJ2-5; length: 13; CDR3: CASSLRGRETQYF; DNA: TGCGCCAGCAGCCTCAGGGGGCGGGAGACCCAGTACTTC
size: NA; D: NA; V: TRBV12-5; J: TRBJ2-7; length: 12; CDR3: CASGPYGYEQYF; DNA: TGTGCTAGTGGGCCCTATGGCTACGAGCAGTACTTC
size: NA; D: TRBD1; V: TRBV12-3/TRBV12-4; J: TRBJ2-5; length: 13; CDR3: CASRLTGEETQYF; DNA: TGTGCCAGCAGGCTGACAGGGGAAGAGACCCAGTACTTC
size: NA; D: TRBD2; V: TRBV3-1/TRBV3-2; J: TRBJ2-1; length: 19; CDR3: CASSPLAGGFPSSYNEQFF; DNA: TGTGCCAGCAGCCCCCTAGCGGGGGGCTTTCCGAGCTCCTACAATGAGCAGTTCTTC
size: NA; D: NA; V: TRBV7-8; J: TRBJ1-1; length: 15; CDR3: CASSLLTGVNTEAFF; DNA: TGTGCCAGCAGCTTACTGACAGGCGTGAACACTGAAGCTTTCTTT
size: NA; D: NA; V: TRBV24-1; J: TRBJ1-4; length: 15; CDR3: CATSDGRGTGEKLFF; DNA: TGTGCCACCAGTGATGGGAGGGGTACCGGTGAAAAACTGTTTTTT
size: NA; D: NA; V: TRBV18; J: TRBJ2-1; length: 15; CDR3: CASSSRDWGFNEQFF; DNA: TGTGCCAGCTCATCTCGGGACTGGGGCTTCAATGAGCAGTTCTTC
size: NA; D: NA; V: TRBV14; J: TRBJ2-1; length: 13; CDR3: CASSLTGRGEQFF; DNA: TGTGCCAGCAGCCTCACAGGGCGAGGTGAGCAGTTCTTC
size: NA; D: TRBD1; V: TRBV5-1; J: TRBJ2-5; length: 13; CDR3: CASRRTGEETQYF; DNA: TGCGCCAGCAGACGGACAGGGGAAGAGACCCAGTACTTC
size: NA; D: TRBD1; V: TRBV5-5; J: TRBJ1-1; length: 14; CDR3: CASSLASGTGEAFF; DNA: TGTGCCAGCAGCTTGGCAAGCGGGACAGGGGAAGCTTTCTTT
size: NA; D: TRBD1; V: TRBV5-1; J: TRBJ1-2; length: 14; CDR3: CASSAGTGRDGYTF; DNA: TGCGCCAGCAGCGCGGGGACAGGAAGAGATGGCTACACCTTC
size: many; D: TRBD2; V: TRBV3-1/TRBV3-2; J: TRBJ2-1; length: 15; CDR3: CASSHLLGGAGEQFF; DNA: TGTGCCAGCAGCCACTTACTCGGGGGGGCAGGTGAGCAGTTCTTC
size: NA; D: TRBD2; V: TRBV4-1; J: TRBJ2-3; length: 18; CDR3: CASSTELGAGGHTDTQYF; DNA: TGCGCCAGCAGCACCGAGCTTGGGGCGGGGGGGCACACAGATACGCAGTATTTT
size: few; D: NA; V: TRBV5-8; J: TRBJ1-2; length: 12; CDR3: CASSPDSYGYTF; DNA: TGTGCCAGCAGCCCGGACAGCTATGGCTACACCTTC
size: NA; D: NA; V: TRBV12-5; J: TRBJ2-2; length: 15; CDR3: CASGPDRFYTGELFF; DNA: TGTGCTAGTGGTCCTGACAGATTCTACACCGGGGAGCTGTTTTTT
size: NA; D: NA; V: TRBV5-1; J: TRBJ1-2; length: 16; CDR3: CASSPGGGLGSDGYTF; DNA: TGCGCCAGCAGCCCGGGAGGGGGATTAGGGTCGGATGGCTACACCTTC
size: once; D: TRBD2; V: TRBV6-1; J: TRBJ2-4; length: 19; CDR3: CASSGGRTSGFRAKNIQYF; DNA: TGTGCCAGCAGTGGAGGCAGGACTAGCGGGTTTCGAGCCAAAAACATTCAGTACTTC
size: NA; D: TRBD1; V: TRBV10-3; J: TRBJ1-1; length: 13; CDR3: CAISETGGTEAFF; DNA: TGTGCCATCAGTGAGACAGGGGGCACTGAAGCTTTCTTT
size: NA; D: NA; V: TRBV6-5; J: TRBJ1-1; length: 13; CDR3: CASITQGNTEAFF; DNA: TGTGCCAGCATCACACAGGGTAACACTGAAGCTTTCTTT
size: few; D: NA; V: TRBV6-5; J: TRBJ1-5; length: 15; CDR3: CASRIQGNSNQPQHF; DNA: TGTGCCAGCAGGATACAGGGTAACAGCAATCAGCCCCAGCATTTT
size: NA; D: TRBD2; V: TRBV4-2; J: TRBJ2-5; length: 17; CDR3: CASSQDRGLAGQETQYF; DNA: TGTGCCAGCAGCCAAGACCGAGGACTAGCGGGACAAGAGACCCAGTACTTC
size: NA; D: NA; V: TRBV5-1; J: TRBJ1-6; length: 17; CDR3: CASSSPPGWTENSPLHF; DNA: TGCGCCAGCAGCTCACCCCCGGGGTGGACAGAGAATTCACCCCTCCACTTT
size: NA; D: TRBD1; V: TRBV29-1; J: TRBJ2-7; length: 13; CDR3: CSVETGTGYEQYF; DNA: TGCAGCGTGGAGACAGGGACAGGCTACGAGCAGTACTTC